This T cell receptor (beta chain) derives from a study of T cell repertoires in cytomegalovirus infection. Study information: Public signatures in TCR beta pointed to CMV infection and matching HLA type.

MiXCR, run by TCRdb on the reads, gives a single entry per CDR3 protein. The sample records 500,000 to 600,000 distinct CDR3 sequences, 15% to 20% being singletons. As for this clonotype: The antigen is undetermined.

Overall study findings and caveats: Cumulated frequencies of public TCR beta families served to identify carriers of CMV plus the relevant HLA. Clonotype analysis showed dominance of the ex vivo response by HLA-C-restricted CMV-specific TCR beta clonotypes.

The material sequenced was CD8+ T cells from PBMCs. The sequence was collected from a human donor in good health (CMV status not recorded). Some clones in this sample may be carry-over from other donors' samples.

CDR3 coding DNA: TGCGCCAGCAGCCAGGACAGGGGACTGAATCAGCCCCAGCATTTT. Protein product: CASSQDRGLNQPQHF. This chain connects TRBV4-1 to TRBJ1-5, with 9 bases lining up with TRBD1. The CDR3 extends over 15 amino acids. With V trimmed by 3 bases and J by 4 bases, 4 bases remained unmatched. Per germline, CDR1 MGHRA and CDR2 YSYEKL.